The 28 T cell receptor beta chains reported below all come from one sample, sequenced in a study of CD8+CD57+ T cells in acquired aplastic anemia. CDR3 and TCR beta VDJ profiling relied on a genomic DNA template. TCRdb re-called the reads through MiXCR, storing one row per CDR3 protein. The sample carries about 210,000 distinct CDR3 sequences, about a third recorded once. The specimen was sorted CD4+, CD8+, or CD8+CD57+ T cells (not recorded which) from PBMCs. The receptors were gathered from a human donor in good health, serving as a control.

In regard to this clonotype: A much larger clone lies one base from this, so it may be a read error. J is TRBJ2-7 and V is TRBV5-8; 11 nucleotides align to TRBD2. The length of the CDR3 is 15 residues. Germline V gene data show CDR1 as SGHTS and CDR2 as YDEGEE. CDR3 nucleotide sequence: TGTGCCAGCAGCTTGACTAGCGGGGGATCCTTCGAGCAGTACTTC. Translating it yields CASSLTSGGSFEQYF.

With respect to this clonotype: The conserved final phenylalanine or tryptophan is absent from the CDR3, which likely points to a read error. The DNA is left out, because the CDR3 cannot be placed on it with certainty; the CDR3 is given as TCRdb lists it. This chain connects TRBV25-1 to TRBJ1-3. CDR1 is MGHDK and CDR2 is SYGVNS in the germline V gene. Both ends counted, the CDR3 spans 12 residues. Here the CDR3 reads CASSATTSLGYT.

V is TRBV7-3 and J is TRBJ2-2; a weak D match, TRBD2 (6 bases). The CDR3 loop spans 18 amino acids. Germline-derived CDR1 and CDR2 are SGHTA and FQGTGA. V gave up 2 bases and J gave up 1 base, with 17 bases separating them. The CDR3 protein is CASSLWGGPRGNTGELFF. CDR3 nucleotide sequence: TGTGCCAGCAGCTTATGGGGTGGACCGCGGGGGAACACCGGGGAGCTGTTTTTT.

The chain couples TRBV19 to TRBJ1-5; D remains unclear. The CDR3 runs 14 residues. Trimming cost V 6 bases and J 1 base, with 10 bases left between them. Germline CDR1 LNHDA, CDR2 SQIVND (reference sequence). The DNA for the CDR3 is TGTGCCAGTAGCTCTCCCGAGAGCAATCAGCCCCAGCATTTT. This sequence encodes CASSSPESNQPQHF. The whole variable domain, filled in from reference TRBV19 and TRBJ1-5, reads DGGITQSPKYLFRKEGQNVTLSCEQNLNHDAMYWYRQDPGQGLRLIYYSQIVNDFQKGDIAEGYSVSREKKESFPLTVTSAQKNPTAFYLCASSSPESNQPQHFGDGTRLSIL.

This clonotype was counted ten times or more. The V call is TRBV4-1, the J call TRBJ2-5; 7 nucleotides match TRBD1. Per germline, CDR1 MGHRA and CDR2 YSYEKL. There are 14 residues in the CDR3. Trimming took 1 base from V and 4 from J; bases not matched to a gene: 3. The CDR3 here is CASSQVPGGETQYF. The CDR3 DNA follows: TGCGCCAGCAGCCAAGTCCCAGGGGGAGAGACCCAGTACTTC.

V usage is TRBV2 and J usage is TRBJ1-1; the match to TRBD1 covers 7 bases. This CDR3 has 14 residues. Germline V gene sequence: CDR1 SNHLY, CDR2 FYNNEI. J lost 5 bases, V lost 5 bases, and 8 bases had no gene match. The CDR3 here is CASSPHPGGTEAFF. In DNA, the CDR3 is TGTGCCAGCAGTCCCCACCCAGGGGGGACTGAAGCTTTCTTT.

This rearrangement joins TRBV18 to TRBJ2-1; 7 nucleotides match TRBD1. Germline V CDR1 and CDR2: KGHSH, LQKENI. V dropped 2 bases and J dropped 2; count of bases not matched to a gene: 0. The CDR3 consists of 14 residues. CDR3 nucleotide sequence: TGTGCCAGCTCACCAACAGGGGCCTACAATGAGCAGTTCTTC. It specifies CASSPTGAYNEQFF.

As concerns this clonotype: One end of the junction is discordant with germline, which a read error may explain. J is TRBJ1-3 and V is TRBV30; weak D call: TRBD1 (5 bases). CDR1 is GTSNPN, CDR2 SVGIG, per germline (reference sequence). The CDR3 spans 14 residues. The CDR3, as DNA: TGTGCCTGGAGTGTCGACAGCTCTGGAAACACCATATGTTTT. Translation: CAWSVDSSGNTICF.

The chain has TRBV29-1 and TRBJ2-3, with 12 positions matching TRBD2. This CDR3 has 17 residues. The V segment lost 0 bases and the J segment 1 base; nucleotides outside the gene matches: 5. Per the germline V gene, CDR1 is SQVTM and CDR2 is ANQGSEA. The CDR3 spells CSVEDTSGRFGTDTQYF. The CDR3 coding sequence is TGCAGCGTTGAAGATACTAGCGGGAGGTTTGGCACAGATACGCAGTATTTT.

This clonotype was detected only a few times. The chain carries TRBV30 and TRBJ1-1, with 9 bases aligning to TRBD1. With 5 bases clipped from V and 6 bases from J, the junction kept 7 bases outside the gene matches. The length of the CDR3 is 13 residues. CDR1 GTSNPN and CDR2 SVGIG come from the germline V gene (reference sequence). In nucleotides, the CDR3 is TGTGCCTGGGAGGGACAGGGCGAACCTGAAGCTTTCTTT. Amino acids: CAWEGQGEPEAFF.

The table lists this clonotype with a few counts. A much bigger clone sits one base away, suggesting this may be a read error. The CDR3 region is CSVGGVPEWGSGEAFF. In DNA, the CDR3 is TGCAGCGTTGGGGGGGTACCGGAGTGGGGCTCGGGTGAAGCTTTCTTT. This chain links TRBV29-1 with TRBJ1-1, with a weak D call TRBD1 (5 bases). From germline, CDR1 is SQVTM and CDR2 ANQGSEA. The CDR3 contains 16 residues. Trimming stripped 4 bases from V and 7 bases from J, with 25 bases between.

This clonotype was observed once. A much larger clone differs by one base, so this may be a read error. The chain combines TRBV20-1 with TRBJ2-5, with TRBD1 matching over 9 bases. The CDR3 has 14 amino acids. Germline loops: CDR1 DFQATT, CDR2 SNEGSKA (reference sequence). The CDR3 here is CSARGGQGKETLYF. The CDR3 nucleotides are TGCAGTGCTCGAGGGGGACAGGGTAAAGAGACCCTGTACTTC.

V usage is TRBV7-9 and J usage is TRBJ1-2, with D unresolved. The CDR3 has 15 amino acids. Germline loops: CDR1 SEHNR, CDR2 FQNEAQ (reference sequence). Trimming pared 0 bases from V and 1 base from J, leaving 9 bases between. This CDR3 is CASSLAYRGNYGYTF. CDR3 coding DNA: TGTGCCAGCAGCTTAGCTTACCGGGGTAACTATGGCTACACCTTC.

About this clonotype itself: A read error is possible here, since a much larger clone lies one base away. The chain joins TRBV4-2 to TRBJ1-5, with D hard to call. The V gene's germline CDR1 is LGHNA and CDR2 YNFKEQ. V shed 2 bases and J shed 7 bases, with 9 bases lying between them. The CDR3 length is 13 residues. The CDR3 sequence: CASSQRGVQPQHF. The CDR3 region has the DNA TGTGCCAGCAGCCAACGGGGTGTACAGCCCCAGCATTTT.

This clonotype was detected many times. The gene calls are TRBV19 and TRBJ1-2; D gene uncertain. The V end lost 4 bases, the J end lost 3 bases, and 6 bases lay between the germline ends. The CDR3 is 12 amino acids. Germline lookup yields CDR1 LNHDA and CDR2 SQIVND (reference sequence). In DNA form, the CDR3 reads TGTGCCAGTAGTAACGGGGACTATGGCTACACCTTC. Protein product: CASSNGDYGYTF.

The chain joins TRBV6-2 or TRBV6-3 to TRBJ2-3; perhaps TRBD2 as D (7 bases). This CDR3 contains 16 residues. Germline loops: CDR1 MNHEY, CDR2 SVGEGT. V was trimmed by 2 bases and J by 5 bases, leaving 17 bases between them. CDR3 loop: CASSYNLRGREDTQYF. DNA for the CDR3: TGTGCCAGCAGTTACAATTTAAGGGGGAGGGAAGATACGCAGTATTTT.

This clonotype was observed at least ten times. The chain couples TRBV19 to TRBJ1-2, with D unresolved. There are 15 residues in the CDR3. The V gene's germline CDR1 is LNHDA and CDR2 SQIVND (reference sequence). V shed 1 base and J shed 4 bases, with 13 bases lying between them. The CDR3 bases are TGTGCCAGTAGTATAGGGGCGGCCCAGTTCTATGGCTACACCTTC. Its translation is CASSIGAAQFYGYTF.

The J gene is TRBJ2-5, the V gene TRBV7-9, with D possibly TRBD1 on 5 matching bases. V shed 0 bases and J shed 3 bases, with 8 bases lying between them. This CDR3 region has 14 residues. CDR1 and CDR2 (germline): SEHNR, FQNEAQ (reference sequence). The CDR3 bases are TGTGCCAGCAGCTTAGCCCCGACAGAAGAGACCCAGTACTTC. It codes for CASSLAPTEETQYF.

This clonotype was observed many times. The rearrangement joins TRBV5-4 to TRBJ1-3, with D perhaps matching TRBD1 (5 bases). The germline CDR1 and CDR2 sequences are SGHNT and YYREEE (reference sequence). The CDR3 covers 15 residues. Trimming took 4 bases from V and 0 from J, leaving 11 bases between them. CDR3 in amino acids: CASSRDSSSGNTIYF. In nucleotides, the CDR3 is TGTGCCAGCAGCCGGGACTCCAGCTCTGGAAACACCATATATTTT.

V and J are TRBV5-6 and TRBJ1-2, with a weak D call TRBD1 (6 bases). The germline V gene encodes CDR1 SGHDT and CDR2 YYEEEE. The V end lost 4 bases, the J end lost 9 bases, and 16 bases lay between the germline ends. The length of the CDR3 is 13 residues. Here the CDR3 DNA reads TGTGCCAGCAGCCAAGGCAGGGGCAGAAGCTACACCTTC. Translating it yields CASSQGRGRSYTF. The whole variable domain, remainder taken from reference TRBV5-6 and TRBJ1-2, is DAGVTQSPTHLIKTRGQQVTLRCSPKSGHDTVSWYQQALGQGPQFIFQYYEEEERQRGNFPDRFSGHQFPNYSSELNVNALLLGDSALYLCASSQGRGRSYTFGSGTRLTVV.

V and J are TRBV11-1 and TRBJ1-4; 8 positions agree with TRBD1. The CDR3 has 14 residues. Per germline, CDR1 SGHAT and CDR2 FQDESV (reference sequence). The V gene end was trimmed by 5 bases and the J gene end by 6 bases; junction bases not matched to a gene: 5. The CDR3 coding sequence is TGTGCCAGCAGCCAGACAGGGGTGGATGAAAAACTGTTTTTT. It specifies CASSQTGVDEKLFF.

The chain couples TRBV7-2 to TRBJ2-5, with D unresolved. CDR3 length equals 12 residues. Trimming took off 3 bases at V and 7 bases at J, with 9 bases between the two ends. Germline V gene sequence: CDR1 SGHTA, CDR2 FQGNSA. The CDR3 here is CASSFLGSTQYF. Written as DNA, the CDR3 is TGTGCCAGCAGCTTCCTAGGTTCGACCCAGTACTTC.

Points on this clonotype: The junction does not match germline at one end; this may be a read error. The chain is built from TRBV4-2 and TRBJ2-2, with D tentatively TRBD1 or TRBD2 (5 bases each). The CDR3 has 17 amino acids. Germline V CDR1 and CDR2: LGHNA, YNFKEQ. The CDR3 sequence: CASTQGSFWGTTGELFF. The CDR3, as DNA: TGTGCCAGCACCCAAGGCAGCTTTTGGGGGACCACCGGGGAGCTGTTTTTT.

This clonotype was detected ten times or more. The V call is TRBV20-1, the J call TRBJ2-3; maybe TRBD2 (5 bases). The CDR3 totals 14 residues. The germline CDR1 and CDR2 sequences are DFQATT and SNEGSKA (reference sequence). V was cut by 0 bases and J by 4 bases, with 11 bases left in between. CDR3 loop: CSARESLAADTQYF. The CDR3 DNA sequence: TGCAGTGCTAGAGAATCCCTAGCCGCAGATACGCAGTATTTT.

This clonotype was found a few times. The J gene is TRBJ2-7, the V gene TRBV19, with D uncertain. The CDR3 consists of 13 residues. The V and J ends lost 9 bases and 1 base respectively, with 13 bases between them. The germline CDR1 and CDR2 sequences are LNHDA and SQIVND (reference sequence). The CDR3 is CASLGYQSYEQYF. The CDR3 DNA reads TGTGCCAGCCTGGGGTACCAATCCTACGAGCAGTACTTC.

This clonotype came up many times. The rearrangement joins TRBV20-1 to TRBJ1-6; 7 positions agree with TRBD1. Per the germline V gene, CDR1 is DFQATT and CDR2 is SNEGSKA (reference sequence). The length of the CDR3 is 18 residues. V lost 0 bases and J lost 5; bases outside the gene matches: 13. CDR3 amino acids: CSARDRQGFSEDNSPLHF. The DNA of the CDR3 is TGCAGTGCTAGAGATAGACAGGGCTTTTCCGAGGATAATTCACCCCTCCACTTT.

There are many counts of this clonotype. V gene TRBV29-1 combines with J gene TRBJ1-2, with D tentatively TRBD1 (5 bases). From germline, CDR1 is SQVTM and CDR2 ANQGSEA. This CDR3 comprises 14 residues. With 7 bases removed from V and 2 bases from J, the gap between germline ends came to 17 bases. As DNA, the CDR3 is TGCAGCGCGCACAGTTTCGGGGGAAACTATGGCTACACCTTC. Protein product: CSAHSFGGNYGYTF.

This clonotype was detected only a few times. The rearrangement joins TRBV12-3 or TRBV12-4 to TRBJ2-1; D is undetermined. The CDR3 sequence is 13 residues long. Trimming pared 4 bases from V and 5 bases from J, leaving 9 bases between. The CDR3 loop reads CASSSGKNNEQFF. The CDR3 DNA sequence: TGTGCCAGCAGTTCTGGGAAAAACAATGAGCAGTTCTTC.